This T cell receptor (beta chain) was profiled in a study of blood T cell repertoires in COVID-19. The wider study: Sources were T cells, B-cell-depleted T cells, or PBMCs; the material itself was cDNA or gDNA.

The CDR3 loop spans 15 amino acids. J lost 8 bases, V lost 9 bases, and 14 bases had no gene match. Germline V gene data show CDR1 as LNHDA and CDR2 as SQIVND (reference sequence). The assay was immunoSEQ multiplex PCR, and TCRdb's table has in-frame clones only and misses some. The sample lists about 65,000 clones; approximately 75% were seen once. The chain links TRBV19 to TRBJ2-1, with TRBD2 matching 9 bases. The clonotype originates from a man older than 75 with acute or convalescent COVID-19. The source material was peripheral blood. CDR3 in DNA: TGTGCCAGCGGAGGAGCTAGCGGGGTTGGCTATGAGCAGTTCTTC. Its translation: CASGGASGVGYEQFF.